The 30 T cell receptor beta chains reported below all come from one sample, sequenced in a study of blood T cell repertoires in COVID-19. Sequencing used immunoSEQ multiplex PCR; TCRdb keeps in-frame clones, though not all of them. The repertoire holds around 200,000 clones, with approximately 90% as singletons. Sequences were obtained from peripheral blood. These receptors all stem from a man aged 45-60 years with acute or convalescent COVID-19.

V and J are TRBV5-5 and TRBJ1-2, with D possibly being TRBD1 (6 bases). V shed 0 bases and J shed 2 bases, with 11 bases lying between them. The germline gives CDR1 SGHKS, CDR2 YYEKEE (reference sequence). The CDR3 sequence is 15 residues long. CDR3 residues: CASSLVTQGNYGYTF. Here the CDR3 DNA reads TGTGCCAGCAGCTTGGTTACCCAGGGGAACTATGGCTACACCTTC.

The chain carries TRBV7-2 and TRBJ2-2, with TRBD1 matching 7 bases. The CDR3 consists of 16 residues. The germline V gene has CDR1 SGHTA and CDR2 FQGNSA. J lost 1 base, V lost 5 bases, and 7 bases had no gene match. CDR3 amino acids: CASSPLGQLNTGELFF. The CDR3 coding sequence is TGTGCCAGCAGCCCCCTGGGACAGCTGAACACCGGGGAGCTGTTTTTT.

The chain has TRBV3-1 (or the pseudogene TRBV3-2) and TRBJ1-1; perhaps TRBD1 as D (6 bases). CDR1 and CDR2 (germline): LGHDT, YNNKEL (reference sequence). The V and J ends lost 2 bases and 7 bases respectively, with 14 bases between them. This CDR3 comprises 14 residues. Here the CDR3 reads CASSQFDRSGEAFF. The CDR3 DNA reads TGTGCCAGCAGCCAATTCGACAGGTCTGGTGAAGCTTTCTTT.

This clone was detected only once. The genes are TRBV6-5 and TRBJ2-1; 7 nucleotides agree with TRBD2. V shed 9 bases, J shed 2 bases, and the junction held 4 bases outside the gene matches. The length of the CDR3 is 13 residues. Germline assignment: CDR1 MNHEY and CDR2 SVGAGI. The CDR3 region is CASRLAPYNEQFF. CDR3 DNA: TGTGCCAGTCGACTAGCCCCCTACAATGAGCAGTTCTTC.

V gene TRBV4-1 combines with J gene TRBJ2-1; TRBD2 matches at 8 bases. CDR1 and CDR2 (germline): MGHRA, YSYEKL. The CDR3 length is 15 residues. V trimming: 3 bases; J trimming: 8 bases; junction bases outside the gene matches: 9. The CDR3 loop reads CASSQLAGTSYEQFF. CDR3 in DNA: TGCGCCAGCAGCCAGCTAGCCGGGACTAGTTATGAGCAGTTCTTC.

This clone was seen once. J is TRBJ1-4 and V is TRBV6-1; D is unclear. Germline CDR1 is MNHNS and CDR2 is SASEGT. The CDR3 consists of 13 residues. With 0 bases removed from V and 8 bases from J, the gap between germline ends came to 7 bases. The DNA for the CDR3 is TGTGCCAGCAGTGAAGCTGTGAGGGAAAAACTGTTTTTT. Amino acid sequence: CASSEAVREKLFF.

This rearrangement joins TRBV6-1 to TRBJ1-2; 7 bases are shared with TRBD1. Per the germline V gene, CDR1 is MNHNS and CDR2 is SASEGT. This CDR3 is built from 13 residues. The junction had 6 bases not matched to a gene; V was cut back by 3 bases and J by 8 bases. CDR3 residues: CASSEADREGYTF. CDR3 sequence (DNA): TGTGCCAGCAGTGAGGCAGACAGGGAAGGCTACACCTTC.

The chain has TRBV7-2 and TRBJ1-5; D remains unclear. Trimming cost V 5 bases and J 5 bases, with 16 bases left between them. The germline CDR1 and CDR2 sequences are SGHTA and FQGNSA. The CDR3 consists of 15 residues. In DNA form, the CDR3 reads TGTGCCAGCAGCGCCTCCCGGGTCGGCCATCAGCCCCAGCATTTT. Translating gives CASSASRVGHQPQHF.

The V call is TRBV18, the J call TRBJ2-2; TRBD1 aligns across 11 bases. The CDR3 length is 18 residues. J was trimmed by 5 bases and V by 2 bases; bases with no gene match: 10. Germline lookup yields CDR1 KGHSH and CDR2 LQKENI. CDR3 loop: CASSPRPAGTGGTGELFF. The CDR3 coding sequence is TGTGCCAGCTCACCAAGGCCCGCAGGGACAGGGGGAACCGGGGAGCTGTTTTTT.

The chain couples TRBV18 to TRBJ2-7, with D possibly being TRBD2 (6 bases). The V gene's germline CDR1 is KGHSH and CDR2 LQKENI. V lost 3 bases and J 0 bases, leaving 15 bases between the germline ends. This CDR3 has 16 residues. CDR3 nucleotide sequence: TGTGCCAGCTCACCCGTCCTGGGGGAGGCCTCCTACGAGCAGTACTTC. Protein sequence: CASSPVLGEASYEQYF. Filled out from reference TRBV18 and TRBJ2-7, the complete variable domain reads NAGVMQNPRHLVRRRGQEARLRCSPMKGHSHVYWYRQLPEEGLKFMVYLQKENIIDESGMPKERFSAEFPKEGPSILRIQQVVRGDSAAYFCASSPVLGEASYEQYFGPGTRLTVT.

This rearrangement joins TRBV7-9 to TRBJ2-1; 8 nucleotides match TRBD1. CDR1 SEHNR and CDR2 FQNEAQ come from the germline V gene (reference sequence). The trim removed 3 bases at V and 8 bases at J, leaving 3 bases unmatched. CDR3 length: 13 residues. The DNA for the CDR3 is TGTGCCAGCAGCTTGACAGGGGCACATGAGCAGTTCTTC. Translated: CASSLTGAHEQFF. The whole variable domain, remainder taken from reference TRBV7-9 and TRBJ2-1, is DTGVSQNPRHKITKRGQNVTFRCDPISEHNRLYWYRQTLGQGPEFLTYFQNEAQLEKSRLLSDRFSAERPKGSFSTLEIQRTEQGDSAMYLCASSLTGAHEQFFGPGTRLTVL.

V gene TRBV30 combines with J gene TRBJ1-2, with 9 positions matching TRBD1. The trim removed 3 bases at V and 11 bases at J, leaving 10 bases unmatched. CDR3 length equals 13 residues. Germline CDR1 GTSNPN, CDR2 SVGIG (reference sequence). Here the CDR3 reads CAWRLTGGREYTF. CDR3 in DNA: TGTGCCTGGAGGTTGACAGGGGGGAGGGAGTACACCTTC.

The chain employs TRBV10-3 and TRBJ1-2; TRBD1 matches at 10 bases. Germline CDR1 reads ENHRY; CDR2 reads SYGVKD. V lost 4 bases and J lost 8; bases outside the gene matches: 10. The CDR3 runs 15 residues. DNA of the CDR3: TGTGCCATCAGTGCCCGAGGACAGGGGGGAGCGGGCTACACCTTC. The encoded protein is CAISARGQGGAGYTF.

This clone was seen just once. The chain is built from TRBV5-1 and TRBJ2-3; 10 nucleotides align to TRBD2. Germline CDR1 and CDR2: SGHRS and YFSETQ. V was clipped by 4 bases and J by 1 base; unmatched bases: 6. The CDR3 extends over 16 amino acids. The CDR3 DNA reads TGCGCCAGCAGCCTACGTCTAGCGGGGGGCACAGATACGCAGTATTTT. This encodes CASSLRLAGGTDTQYF.

The CDR3 nucleotides are TGCGCCAGCAGCCAGGGTGGACAGGGGCCCAATGAGCAGTTCTTC. Translation gives CASSQGGQGPNEQFF. This chain joins TRBV5-1 and TRBJ2-1; TRBD1 matches 9 bases. V was clipped by 4 bases and J by 6 bases; unmatched bases: 8. Germline assignment: CDR1 SGHRS and CDR2 YFSETQ. This CDR3 spans 15 amino acids.

V gene TRBV9 combines with J gene TRBJ2-7, with D possibly being TRBD1 (6 bases). Trimming took off 3 bases at V and 5 bases at J, with 9 bases between the two ends. This CDR3 has 12 amino acids. Germline V gene lookup returns CDR1 SGDLS and CDR2 YYNGEE. The CDR3 loop reads CASSADRNEQYF. Here the CDR3 DNA reads TGTGCCAGCAGCGCGGACAGAAACGAGCAGTACTTC.

The gene calls are TRBV30 and TRBJ1-3; D is unresolved. The V gene lost 4 bases and the J gene lost 0 bases, with 7 bases spanning the gap. Per the germline V gene, CDR1 is GTSNPN and CDR2 is SVGIG (reference sequence). This CDR3 has 13 residues. The CDR3, as DNA: TGTGCCTGGATCGGGATCTCTGGAAACACCATATATTTT. Its protein product is CAWIGISGNTIYF.

This clone appeared a single time. V and J are TRBV9 and TRBJ1-4, with 7 bases lining up with TRBD1. CDR3 length: 15 amino acids. V shed 0 bases and J 4 bases; nucleotides not matched to a gene: 3. CDR1 is SGDLS and CDR2 is YYNGEE in the germline V gene. For the CDR3, the DNA is TGTGCCAGCAGCGTAGGGGACAGTTTTAATGAAAAACTGTTTTTT. It translates to CASSVGDSFNEKLFF. Supplemented by reference TRBV9 and TRBJ1-4, the full variable domain reads DSGVTQTPKHLITATGQRVTLRCSPRSGDLSVYWYQQSLDQGLQFLIQYYNGEERAKGNILERFSAQQFPDLHSELNLSSLELGDSALYFCASSVGDSFNEKLFFGSGTQLSVL.

The chain links TRBV9 to TRBJ1-2; 9 nucleotides match TRBD1. This CDR3 contains 12 residues. Germline CDR1 SGDLS, CDR2 YYNGEE. J lost 6 bases, V lost 3 bases, and 0 bases had no gene match. CDR3 loop: CASSGTGDGYTF. In nucleotides, the CDR3 is TGTGCCAGCAGCGGGACAGGGGATGGCTACACCTTC.

The gene calls are TRBV5-1 and TRBJ2-3; TRBD1 matches 8 bases. Germline V lookup: CDR1 SGHRS, CDR2 YFSETQ. CDR3 length equals 15 residues. The trim removed 7 bases at V and 2 bases at J, leaving 9 bases unmatched. CDR3 nucleotides: TGCGCCAGCGGGCTACGGGGACAGGACACAGATACGCAGTATTTT. As protein: CASGLRGQDTDTQYF.

The V call is TRBV3-1 (or the pseudogene TRBV3-2), the J call TRBJ2-2, with 11 positions matching TRBD1. The CDR3 is 16 amino acids. The ends lost 1 base at V and 4 bases at J; junction bases unmatched: 2. The germline CDR1 and CDR2 sequences are LGHDT and YNNKEL (reference sequence). DNA for the CDR3: TGTGCCAGCAGCCAAGCCGGGACAGGGGGCACCGGGGAGCTGTTTTTT. It yields the protein CASSQAGTGGTGELFF.

This clone was picked up a small number of times. The genes are TRBV6-2 or TRBV6-3 and TRBJ2-6; D is unresolved. Germline V gene sequence: CDR1 MNHEY, CDR2 SVGEGT. This CDR3 is built from 16 residues. V gave up 4 bases and J gave up 0 bases, with 10 bases separating them. CDR3: CASSWASNSGANVLTF. The CDR3 DNA follows: TGTGCCAGCAGTTGGGCGTCAAACTCTGGGGCCAACGTCCTGACTTTC.

CDR3 amino acids: CASSLDTYNEQFF. Here the CDR3 DNA reads TGCGCCAGCAGCTTGGATACTTACAATGAGCAGTTCTTC. The chain has TRBV5-1 and TRBJ2-1, with D unclear. V lost 0 bases and J lost 4, with 5 bases in between. The germline V gene encodes CDR1 SGHRS and CDR2 YFSETQ. This CDR3 has 13 amino acids.

The chain couples TRBV10-3 to TRBJ2-3; 8 bases agree with TRBD1. The CDR3 loop spans 14 amino acids. With 11 bases clipped from V and 3 bases from J, the junction kept 10 bases outside the gene matches. Germline loops: CDR1 ENHRY, CDR2 SYGVKD. CDR3 amino acids: CAVEDRVKTDTQYF. The CDR3, as DNA: TGTGCCGTGGAGGACAGGGTAAAGACAGATACGCAGTATTTT.

CDR3 residues: CASRGWAQPQHF. The CDR3 bases are TGTGCCAGCAGAGGATGGGCTCAGCCCCAGCATTTT. This chain links TRBV27 with TRBJ1-5; no clear D gene. CDR1 is MNHEY and CDR2 is SMNVEV in the germline V gene (reference sequence). V was cut by 6 bases and J by 6 bases, with 9 bases left in between. This CDR3 has 12 residues.

The rearrangement uses TRBV7-9 and TRBJ1-2; 7 bases map to TRBD1. Germline assignment: CDR1 SEHNR and CDR2 FQNEAQ (reference sequence). The trim removed 5 bases at V and 4 bases at J, leaving 4 bases unmatched. This CDR3 is 13 amino acids long. Here the CDR3 reads CASSRDSSYGYTF. Here the CDR3 DNA reads TGTGCCAGCAGCAGGGACAGCAGCTATGGCTACACCTTC.

The gene calls are TRBV6-1 and TRBJ1-5; D is possibly TRBD1 (6 bases). CDR1 MNHNS and CDR2 SASEGT come from the germline V gene. V was shortened by 1 base and J by 10 bases, with 8 bases between the two germline ends. This CDR3 has 12 residues. The DNA for the CDR3 is TGTGCCAGCAGTGAAGGGGGGCTACCCCAGCATTTT. It translates to CASSEGGLPQHF.

J is TRBJ2-3 and V is TRBV7-9, with TRBD1 matching 7 bases. V was pared by 4 bases and J by 5 bases, with 12 bases of the junction left unmatched. Per germline, CDR1 SEHNR and CDR2 FQNEAQ (reference sequence). CDR3 size: 16 residues. CDR3 DNA: TGTGCCAGCAGCTCGAGAGCTGACAGGGTAAGAGATACGCAGTATTTT. Protein: CASSSRADRVRDTQYF.

This chain links TRBV12-3 or TRBV12-4 with TRBJ1-2; 7 bases fit TRBD1. Trimming at V came to 4 bases and at J to 4 bases, leaving 3 bases not matched to a gene. The CDR3 length is 13 residues. The CDR3 coding sequence is TGTGCCAGCAGTTGGGACAGCTCCTATGGCTACACCTTC. This sequence encodes CASSWDSSYGYTF.

The rearrangement joins TRBV12-3 or TRBV12-4 to TRBJ1-5; D not resolved. The V end lost 3 bases, the J end lost 2 bases, and 5 bases lay between the germline ends. CDR3 size: 13 residues. The CDR3 coding sequence is TGTGCCAGCAGTTTTTTAGGCAATCAGCCCCAGCATTTT. As protein: CASSFLGNQPQHF.